This passage covers 28 T cell receptor beta chains from one sample sequenced in a study of T cell clones after liver transplantation. The repertoire was sequenced with immunoSEQ multiplex PCR; TCRdb's copy has only in-frame clones and lacks some. The sample lists around 15,000 clones, 82% seen once, with under 30% in the top ten. Sequences were derived from CD8+ T cells from blood, sampled around 48 months after liver transplant. The receptors stem from a human patient who received a liver transplant. Among the T cells, some may be from the graft donor.

The count of this clone is one. The chain employs TRBV7-9 and TRBJ2-6; D is undetermined. The CDR3 length is 14 residues. The V end was cut by 1 base, the J end by 2 bases, with 3 bases between. Germline CDR1 and CDR2: SEHNR and FQNEAQ (reference sequence). CDR3 DNA: TGTGCCAGCAGCTTAGTCCCTGGGGCCAACGTCCTGACTTTC. Translation gives CASSLVPGANVLTF. Filled out from reference TRBV7-9 and TRBJ2-6, the complete variable domain reads DTGVSQNPRHKITKRGQNVTFRCDPISEHNRLYWYRQTLGQGPEFLTYFQNEAQLEKSRLLSDRFSAERPKGSFSTLEIQRTEQGDSAMYLCASSLVPGANVLTFGAGSRLTVL.

The J gene is TRBJ1-2, the V gene TRBV9; D uncertain. The CDR3 is 17 amino acids. The V gene's germline CDR1 is SGDLS and CDR2 YYNGEE. V was cut by 0 bases and J by 0 bases, with 15 bases left in between. Here the CDR3 reads CASSVDRSLGANYGYTF. The CDR3 nucleotides are TGTGCCAGCAGCGTAGATCGGAGCCTAGGAGCTAACTATGGCTACACCTTC.

The chain recombines TRBV5-1 with TRBJ1-1; no firm D call. V lost 4 bases and J 1 base, leaving 17 bases between the germline ends. Germline V lookup: CDR1 SGHRS, CDR2 YFSETQ. The CDR3 spans 16 residues. In DNA, the CDR3 is TGCGCCAGCAGCGCACCAGCAGGTGGATCGAACACTGAAGCTTTCTTT. It codes for CASSAPAGGSNTEAFF.

The rearrangement joins TRBV5-4 to TRBJ2-5; no reliable D call. The CDR3 is made up of 15 amino acids. The V gene lost 0 bases and the J gene lost 2 bases, with 11 bases spanning the gap. The germline CDR1 and CDR2 sequences are SGHNT and YYREEE (reference sequence). This chain's CDR3 is CASSLAWTDQETQYF. CDR3 DNA sequence: TGTGCCAGCAGCTTGGCCTGGACGGATCAAGAGACCCAGTACTTC.

This chain connects TRBV19 to TRBJ1-1; D not certain. V was cut by 3 bases and J by 8 bases, with 7 bases left in between. This CDR3 comprises 11 residues. CDR1 and CDR2 (germline): LNHDA, SQIVND (reference sequence). CDR3 DNA sequence: TGTGCCAGTAGTATGGGTGGGGAAGCTTTCTTT. Translated, it gives CASSMGGEAFF.

The chain couples TRBV27 to TRBJ2-1; 9 positions match TRBD1. This CDR3 is built from 12 residues. Losses at the gene ends were 8 bases for V and 9 bases for J; bases not matched to a gene: 5. Germline lookup yields CDR1 MNHEY and CDR2 SMNVEV (reference sequence). This CDR3 is CASLGQGSEQFF. In nucleotides, the CDR3 is TGTGCCAGCTTGGGACAGGGCAGTGAGCAGTTCTTC.

This chain uses TRBV11-1 with TRBJ1-2; 7 bases are shared with TRBD1. Germline values: CDR1 SGHAT, CDR2 FQDESV (reference sequence). J was trimmed by 7 bases and V by 5 bases; bases with no gene match: 4. This CDR3 has 12 residues. The CDR3 sequence: CASSPTGSGYTF. The CDR3 coding sequence is TGTGCCAGCAGCCCGACAGGGAGTGGCTACACCTTC.

This chain joins TRBV6-1 and TRBJ2-7; TRBD2 is a possible D gene (5 bases). The CDR3 totals 12 residues. V was clipped by 7 bases and J by 6 bases, with 13 bases between them. Germline-derived CDR1 and CDR2 are MNHNS and SASEGT. CDR3 in DNA: TGTGCCAGCATGGTTCTCAGCGGCGAGCAGTACTTC. This translates into CASMVLSGEQYF.

DNA of the CDR3: TGTGCCTGGAGTGGGCAGGAGGTTTACTATGGCTACACCTTC. Protein: CAWSGQEVYYGYTF. The V and J genes are TRBV30 and TRBJ1-2; unclear D gene. The V and J ends lost 1 base and 3 bases respectively, with 12 bases between them. Germline CDR1 and CDR2: GTSNPN and SVGIG (reference sequence). The CDR3 loop spans 14 amino acids.

This sequence joins TRBV27 and TRBJ2-3, with D hard to call. The CDR3 totals 12 residues. In germline, CDR1 is MNHEY, CDR2 SMNVEV (reference sequence). V was shortened by 5 bases and J by 1 base, with 4 bases between the two germline ends. CDR3 nucleotides: TGTGCCAGCAGTGAGGGCACAGATACGCAGTATTTT. This translates into CASSEGTDTQYF.

The J gene is TRBJ1-2, the V gene TRBV13; tentative D call: TRBD1 (5 bases). Germline lookup yields CDR1 PRHDT and CDR2 FYEKMQ (reference sequence). CDR3 size: 15 residues. Trimming pared 3 bases from V and 6 bases from J, leaving 17 bases between. This CDR3 is CASSFRWGGENGYTF. DNA for the CDR3: TGTGCCAGCAGCTTTCGTTGGGGAGGGGAAAATGGCTACACCTTC.

The rearrangement links TRBV7-9 to TRBJ1-2, with unresolved D. This CDR3 has 13 residues. Germline CDR1 SEHNR, CDR2 FQNEAQ (reference sequence). With 7 bases removed from V and 7 bases from J, the gap between germline ends came to 16 bases. CDR3 protein: CASNESWLSGYTF. The CDR3 nucleotides read TGTGCCAGCAACGAAAGCTGGTTATCTGGCTACACCTTC.

The chain employs TRBV6-5 and TRBJ1-2; tentatively, D is TRBD1 (6 bases). V gave up 0 bases and J gave up 4 bases, with 15 bases separating them. CDR3 length: 16 residues. Germline V CDR1 and CDR2: MNHEY, SVGAGI. The CDR3 nucleotides are TGTGCCAGCAGTTACTCAAGGGGAGGGGGTACCTATGGCTACACCTTC. Protein sequence: CASSYSRGGGTYGYTF.

This clone has more than one count but fewer than ten. The DNA of the CDR3 is TGTGCCAGCAGCAACTACTACGAGCAGTACTTC. Translation: CASSNYYEQYF. This chain links TRBV7-9 with TRBJ2-7, with unresolved D. The CDR3 extends over 11 amino acids. V was clipped by 5 bases and J by 3 bases, with 5 bases between them. Germline-derived CDR1 and CDR2 are SEHNR and FQNEAQ (reference sequence). The variable domain in full, completed from reference TRBV7-9 and TRBJ2-7, reads DTGVSQNPRHKITKRGQNVTFRCDPISEHNRLYWYRQTLGQGPEFLTYFQNEAQLEKSRLLSDRFSAERPKGSFSTLEIQRTEQGDSAMYLCASSNYYEQYFGPGTRLTVT.

The chain is built from TRBV27 and TRBJ2-7; the D gene is possibly TRBD1 (7 bases). The CDR3 is 12 residues long. The germline gives CDR1 MNHEY, CDR2 SMNVEV (reference sequence). Trimming cost V 7 bases and J 5 bases, with 12 bases left between them. CDR3 sequence reads: CASMSGGNEQYF. The CDR3 DNA reads as TGTGCCAGCATGTCAGGGGGGAACGAGCAGTACTTC.

The gene calls are TRBV7-8 and TRBJ2-2, with TRBD2 as a possible D gene (6 bases). This CDR3 is built from 17 residues. V lost 1 base, J lost 3 bases, and 15 bases lay in between. Germline CDR1 SGHVS, CDR2 FQNEAQ. CDR3 loop: CASSLDSGVTYTGELFF. The CDR3 DNA sequence: TGTGCCAGCAGCTTAGACTCGGGGGTTACCTACACCGGGGAGCTGTTTTTT.

The chain joins TRBV4-3 to TRBJ1-1; D not resolved. V lost 0 bases and J lost 4, with 15 bases in between. Germline V gene sequence: CDR1 LGHNA, CDR2 YSLEER. The CDR3 sequence is 16 residues long. In DNA form, the CDR3 reads TGCGCCAGCAGCCAAGAACCGGGCGCGGGCGGCACTGAAGCTTTCTTT. Translation: CASSQEPGAGGTEAFF.

The V call is TRBV4-2, the J call TRBJ2-1; 9 nucleotides line up with TRBD2. Unmatched junction bases numbered 6, after V lost 3 bases and J lost 0 bases. Per the germline V gene, CDR1 is LGHNA and CDR2 is YNFKEQ. The CDR3 is made up of 17 amino acids. The CDR3 coding sequence is TGTGCCAGCAGCCATGGTCTAGCGGGGAGCTCCTACAATGAGCAGTTCTTC. It codes for CASSHGLAGSSYNEQFF.

Here the CDR3 DNA reads TGTGCCAGCAGTTCCGCCCCTGTTACGAAGTACTTC. Amino acid sequence: CASSSAPVTKYF. The chain combines TRBV28 with TRBJ2-7; D ambiguous. CDR1 is MDHEN, CDR2 SYDVKM, per germline. This CDR3 has 12 residues. The ends were cut back, 4 bases at V and 11 bases at J, with 15 bases in the middle.

DNA of the CDR3: TGCGCCAGCAGCTTCGGGAGTTGGGACACTGAAGCTTTCTTT. It translates to CASSFGSWDTEAFF. The V call is TRBV5-1, the J call TRBJ1-1; no firm D call. V was trimmed by 2 bases and J by 3 bases, leaving 11 bases between them. The CDR3 contains 14 residues. Looked up from germline, CDR1 is SGHRS and CDR2 is YFSETQ.

The rearrangement joins TRBV27 to TRBJ2-1, with 7 nucleotides matching TRBD1. V dropped 8 bases and J dropped 2; count of bases not matched to a gene: 15. CDR1 and CDR2 (germline): MNHEY, SMNVEV (reference sequence). The CDR3 has 17 residues. This CDR3 is CASGKLGTAGPYNEQFF. CDR3 DNA: TGTGCCAGCGGTAAGCTTGGGACAGCTGGCCCCTACAATGAGCAGTTCTTC.

V gene TRBV5-1 combines with J gene TRBJ1-2; D is perhaps TRBD1 (6 bases). This CDR3 contains 16 residues. Trimming stripped 0 bases from V and 4 bases from J, with 16 bases between. Germline V gene data show CDR1 as SGHRS and CDR2 as YFSETQ. Here the CDR3 reads CASSLGSPTGIYGYTF. The CDR3 DNA follows: TGCGCCAGCAGCTTGGGAAGCCCGACAGGCATCTATGGCTACACCTTC.

V usage is TRBV9 and J usage is TRBJ2-3; weak D call: TRBD1 (5 bases). This CDR3 has 14 residues. CDR1 is SGDLS and CDR2 is YYNGEE in the germline V gene. The V end lost 0 bases, the J end lost 6 bases, and 11 bases lay between the germline ends. The CDR3 sequence: CASSVEQAVDTQYF. In DNA, the CDR3 is TGTGCCAGCAGCGTAGAACAGGCTGTTGATACGCAGTATTTT.

The rearrangement links TRBV10-2 to TRBJ2-2; D remains ambiguous. This CDR3 has 18 residues. V was clipped by 3 bases and J by 5 bases, with 22 bases between them. The germline V gene has CDR1 WSHSY and CDR2 SAAADI. CDR3 region: CASSEQGTTIGWTGELFF. The CDR3 coding sequence is TGCGCCAGCAGTGAACAAGGAACCACAATCGGATGGACCGGGGAGCTGTTTTTT.

This clone was seen a handful of times. The J gene is TRBJ1-5, the V gene TRBV21-1; TRBD1, the table's D call, lacks a check against the DNA. TRBV21-1 is a recognized pseudogene. The CDR3 covers 20 residues. CDR3 DNA: TGTGCCAGCAGCAAAGCGCTAGACAGGGGGTACTTGGTAGGCAATCAGCCCCAGCATTTT. It is translated as CASSKALDRGYLVGNQPQHF.

V and J are TRBV5-4 and TRBJ2-1; D gene uncertain. Germline loops: CDR1 SGHNT, CDR2 YYREEE (reference sequence). V was clipped by 0 bases and J by 4 bases, with 11 bases between them. The CDR3 totals 15 residues. The CDR3 DNA sequence: TGTGCCAGCAGCTTGGCCTACTACAATTACAATGAGCAGTTCTTC. Translation: CASSLAYYNYNEQFF.

The chain uses TRBV5-4 and TRBJ1-2, with 7 bases lining up with TRBD1. V was pared by 4 bases and J by 10 bases, with 4 bases of the junction left unmatched. The CDR3 loop spans 11 amino acids. The germline gives CDR1 SGHNT, CDR2 YYREEE (reference sequence). The CDR3 coding sequence is TGTGCCAGCAGCCTTACAGGGGCCTACACCTTC. The encoded protein is CASSLTGAYTF.

This clone was counted between two and nine times. This chain uses TRBV11-2 with TRBJ2-1; 8 nucleotides line up with TRBD2. The V gene's germline CDR1 is SGHAT and CDR2 FQNNGV. After removal of 3 bases from V and 4 bases from J, the junction contained 11 bases not matched to a gene. The CDR3 spans 17 residues. CDR3 amino acids: CASSFKVRTSPYNEQFF. CDR3 DNA: TGTGCCAGCAGCTTCAAAGTGCGGACTAGCCCTTACAATGAGCAGTTCTTC.